Reported below is one T cell receptor beta chain. The source of the sample is a study of blood T cell repertoires in COVID-19. Study-wide context: PBMCs, B-cell-depleted T cells, or T cells were the source of the cDNA or gDNA that made up the material.

Measured with immunoSEQ multiplex PCR; TCRdb has only the in-frame clones, and not every one. The sample yields 150,000 to 200,000 clones, around nine tenths seen once. Ages ranged from roughly 18 to 100 years, with residence in 20 to 30 US areas. Participant-given clinical history determined each cohort assignment. Sequencing was carried out using PBMCs or T cells enriched from blood (not recorded which). This TCR was recovered from a woman aged 50 to 65 who had recovered from COVID-19.

The CDR3 DNA reads as TGTGCCAGCAGTGAGAGGACAGGCACGAATCAGCCCCAGCATTTT. This gives the protein CASSERTGTNQPQHF. The chain has TRBV2 and TRBJ1-5, with 7 bases identical to TRBD1. Trimming cost V 3 bases and J 4 bases; bases outside gene matches: 6. Germline V CDR1 and CDR2: SNHLY, FYNNEI. There are 15 residues in the CDR3.